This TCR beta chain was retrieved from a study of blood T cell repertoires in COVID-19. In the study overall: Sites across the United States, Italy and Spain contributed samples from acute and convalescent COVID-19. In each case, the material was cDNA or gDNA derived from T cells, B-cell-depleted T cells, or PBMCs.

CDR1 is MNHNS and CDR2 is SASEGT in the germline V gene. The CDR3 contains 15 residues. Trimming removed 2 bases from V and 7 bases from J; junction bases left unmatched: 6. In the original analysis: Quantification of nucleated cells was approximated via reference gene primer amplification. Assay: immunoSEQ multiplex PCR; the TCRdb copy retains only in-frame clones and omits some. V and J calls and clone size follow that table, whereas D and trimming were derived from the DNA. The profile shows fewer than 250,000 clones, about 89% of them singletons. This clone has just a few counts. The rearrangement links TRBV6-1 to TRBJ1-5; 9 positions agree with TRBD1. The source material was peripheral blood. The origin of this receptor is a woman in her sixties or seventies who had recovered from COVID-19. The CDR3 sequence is CASSEQQGAGQPQHF. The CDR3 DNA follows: TGTGCCAGCAGTGAACAACAGGGGGCTGGACAGCCCCAGCATTTT.